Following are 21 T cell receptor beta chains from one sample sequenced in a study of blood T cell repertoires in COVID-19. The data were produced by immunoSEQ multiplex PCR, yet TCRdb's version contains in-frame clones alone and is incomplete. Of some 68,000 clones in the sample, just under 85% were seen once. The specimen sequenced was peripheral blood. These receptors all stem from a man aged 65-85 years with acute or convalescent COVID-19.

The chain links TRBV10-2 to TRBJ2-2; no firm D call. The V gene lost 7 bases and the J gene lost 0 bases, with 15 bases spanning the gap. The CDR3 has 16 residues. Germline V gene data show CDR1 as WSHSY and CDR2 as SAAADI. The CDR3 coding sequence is TGCGCCAGCATCCAAGGATTGGGCGCGAACACCGGGGAGCTGTTTTTT. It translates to CASIQGLGANTGELFF.

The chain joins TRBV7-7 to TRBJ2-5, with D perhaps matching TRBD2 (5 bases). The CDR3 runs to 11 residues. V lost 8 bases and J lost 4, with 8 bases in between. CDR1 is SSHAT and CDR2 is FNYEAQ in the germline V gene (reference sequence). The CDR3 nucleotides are TGTGCCAGCGGCGGAGGAGAGACCCAGTACTTC. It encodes CASGGGETQYF. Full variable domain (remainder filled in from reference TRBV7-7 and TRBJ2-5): GAGVSQSPRYKVTKRGQDVTLRCDPISSHATLYWYQQALGQGPEFLTYFNYEAQPDKSGLPSDRFSAERPEGSISTLTIQRTEQRDSAMYRCASGGGETQYFGPGTRLLVL.

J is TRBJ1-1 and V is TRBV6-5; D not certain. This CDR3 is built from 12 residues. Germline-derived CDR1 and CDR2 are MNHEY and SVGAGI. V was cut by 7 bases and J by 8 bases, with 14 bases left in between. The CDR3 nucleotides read TGTGCCAGCATTTTCCCCCGAACAGAAGCTTTCTTT. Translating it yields CASIFPRTEAFF.

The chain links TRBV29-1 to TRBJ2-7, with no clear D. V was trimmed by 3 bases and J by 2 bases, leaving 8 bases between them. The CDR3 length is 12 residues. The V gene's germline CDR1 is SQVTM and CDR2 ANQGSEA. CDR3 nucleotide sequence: TGCAGCGTTGAGTTCCGTCCCTACGAGCAGTACTTC. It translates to CSVEFRPYEQYF.

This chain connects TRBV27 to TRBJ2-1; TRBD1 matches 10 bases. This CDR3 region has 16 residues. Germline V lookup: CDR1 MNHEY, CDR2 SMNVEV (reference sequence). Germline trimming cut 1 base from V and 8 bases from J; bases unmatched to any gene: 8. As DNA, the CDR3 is TGTGCCAGCAGTTTATATGGACAGGGGGGGGTGGATGAGCAGTTCTTC. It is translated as CASSLYGQGGVDEQFF.

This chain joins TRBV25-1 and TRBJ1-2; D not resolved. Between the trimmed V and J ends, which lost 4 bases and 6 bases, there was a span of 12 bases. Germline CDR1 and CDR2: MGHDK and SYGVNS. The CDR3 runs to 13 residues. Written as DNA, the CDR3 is TGTGCCAGCAGTGTTACAAGCCAGGATGGCTACACCTTC. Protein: CASSVTSQDGYTF.

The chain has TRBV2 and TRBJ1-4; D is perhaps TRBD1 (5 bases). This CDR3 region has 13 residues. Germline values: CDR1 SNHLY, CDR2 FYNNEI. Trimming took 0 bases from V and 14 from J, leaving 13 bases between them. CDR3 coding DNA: TGTGCCAGCAGTGAAGCGGCCCCAGGGCCTCTGTTTTTT. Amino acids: CASSEAAPGPLFF. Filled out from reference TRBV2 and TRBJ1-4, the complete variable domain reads EPEVTQTPSHQVTQMGQEVILRCVPISNHLYFYWYRQILGQKVEFLVSFYNNEISEKSEIFDDQFSVERPDGSNFTLKIRSTKLEDSAMYFCASSEAAPGPLFFGSGTQLSVL.

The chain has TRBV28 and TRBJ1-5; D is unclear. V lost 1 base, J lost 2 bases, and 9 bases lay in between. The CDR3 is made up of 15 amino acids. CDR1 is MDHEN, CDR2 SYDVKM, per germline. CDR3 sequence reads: CASSLLAKGNQPQHF. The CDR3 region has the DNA TGTGCCAGCAGTTTATTAGCCAAAGGCAATCAGCCCCAGCATTTT.

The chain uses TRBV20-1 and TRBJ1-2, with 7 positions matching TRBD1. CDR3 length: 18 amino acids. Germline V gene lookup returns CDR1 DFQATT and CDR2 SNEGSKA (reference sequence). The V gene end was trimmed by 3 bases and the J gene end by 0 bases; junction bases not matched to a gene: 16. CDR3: CSASSTPQGDLSNYGYTF. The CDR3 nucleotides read TGCAGTGCTAGTTCTACCCCCCAGGGGGACCTTTCTAACTATGGCTACACCTTC.

This chain's CDR3 is CATRTGDLNTEAFF. The CDR3 nucleotides read TGTGCCACCCGGACAGGGGACCTGAACACTGAAGCTTTCTTT. The J gene is TRBJ1-1, the V gene TRBV7-6; TRBD1 matches at 9 bases. The CDR3 totals 14 residues. In germline, CDR1 is SGHVS, CDR2 FNYEAQ. With V trimmed by 10 bases and J by 0 bases, 6 bases remained unmatched.

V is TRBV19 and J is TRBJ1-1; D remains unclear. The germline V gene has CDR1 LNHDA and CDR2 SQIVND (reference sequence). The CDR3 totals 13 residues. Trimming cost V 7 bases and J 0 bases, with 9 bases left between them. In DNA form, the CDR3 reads TGTGCCAGTAAAGAAACAGTGAACACTGAAGCTTTCTTT. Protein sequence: CASKETVNTEAFF.

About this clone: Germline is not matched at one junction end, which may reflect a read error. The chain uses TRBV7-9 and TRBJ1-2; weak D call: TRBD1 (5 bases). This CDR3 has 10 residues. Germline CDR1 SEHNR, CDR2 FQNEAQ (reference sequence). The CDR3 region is CASALVPAGF. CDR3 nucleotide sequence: TGTGCCAGCGCCCTCGTCCCCGCAGGGTTC.

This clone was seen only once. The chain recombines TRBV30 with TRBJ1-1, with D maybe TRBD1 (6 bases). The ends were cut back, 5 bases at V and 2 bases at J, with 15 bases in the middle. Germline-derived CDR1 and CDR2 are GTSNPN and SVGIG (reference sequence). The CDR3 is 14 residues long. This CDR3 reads CAWSPGHLNTEAFF. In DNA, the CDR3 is TGTGCCTGGTCTCCGGGACACCTTAACACTGAAGCTTTCTTT.

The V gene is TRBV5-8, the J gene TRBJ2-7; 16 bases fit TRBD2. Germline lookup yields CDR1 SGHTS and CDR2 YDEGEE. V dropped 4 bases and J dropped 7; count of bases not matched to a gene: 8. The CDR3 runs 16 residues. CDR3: CASSKGTSGRAGEQYF. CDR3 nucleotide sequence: TGTGCCAGCAGCAAAGGGACTAGCGGGAGGGCCGGGGAGCAGTACTTC.

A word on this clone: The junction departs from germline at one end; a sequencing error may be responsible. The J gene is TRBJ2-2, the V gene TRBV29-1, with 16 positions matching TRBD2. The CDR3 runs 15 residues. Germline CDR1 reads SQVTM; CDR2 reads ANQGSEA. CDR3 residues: CSVVIPPGLAGGTLF. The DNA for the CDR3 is TGCAGCGTCGTCATACCCCCGGGACTAGCGGGAGGGACACTTTTT.

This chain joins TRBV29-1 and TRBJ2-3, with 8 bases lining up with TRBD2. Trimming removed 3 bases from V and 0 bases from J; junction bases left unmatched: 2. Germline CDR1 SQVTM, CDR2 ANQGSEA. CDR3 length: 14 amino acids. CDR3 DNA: TGCAGCGTTGAGTTAGCGGGAAGCACAGATACGCAGTATTTT. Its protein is CSVELAGSTDTQYF.

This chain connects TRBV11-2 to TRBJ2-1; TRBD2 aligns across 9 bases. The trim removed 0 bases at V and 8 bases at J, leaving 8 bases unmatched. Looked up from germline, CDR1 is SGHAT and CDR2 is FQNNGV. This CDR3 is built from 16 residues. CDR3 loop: CASSLEGGREGDEQFF. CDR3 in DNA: TGTGCCAGCAGCTTAGAAGGTGGGCGGGAGGGAGATGAGCAGTTCTTC.

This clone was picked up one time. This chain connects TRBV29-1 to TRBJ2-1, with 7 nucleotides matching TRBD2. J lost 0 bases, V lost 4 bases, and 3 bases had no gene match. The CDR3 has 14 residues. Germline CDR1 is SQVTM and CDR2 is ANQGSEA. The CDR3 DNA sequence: TGCAGCGTTGGAGGCGGGAGCTCCTACAATGAGCAGTTCTTC. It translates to CSVGGGSSYNEQFF.

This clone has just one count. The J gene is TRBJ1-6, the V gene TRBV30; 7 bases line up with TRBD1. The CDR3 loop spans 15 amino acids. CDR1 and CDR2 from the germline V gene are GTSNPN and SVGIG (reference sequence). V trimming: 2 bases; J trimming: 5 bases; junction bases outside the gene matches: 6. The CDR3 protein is CAWSFWQGDNSPLHF. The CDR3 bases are TGTGCCTGGAGTTTCTGGCAGGGGGATAATTCACCCCTCCACTTT.

CDR3 nucleotides: TGCGCCAGCAGCTTGGACAGGCCGAACACCGGGGAGCTGTTTTTT. Its protein is CASSLDRPNTGELFF. The genes are TRBV5-1 and TRBJ2-2, with D possibly TRBD1 on 5 matching bases. The CDR3 loop spans 15 amino acids. Germline assignment: CDR1 SGHRS and CDR2 YFSETQ. Trimming pared 0 bases from V and 0 bases from J, leaving 6 bases between.

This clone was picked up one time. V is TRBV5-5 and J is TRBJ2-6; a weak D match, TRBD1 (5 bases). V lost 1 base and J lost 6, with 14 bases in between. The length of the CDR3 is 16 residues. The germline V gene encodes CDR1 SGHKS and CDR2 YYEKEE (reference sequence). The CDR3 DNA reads TGTGCCAGCAGCTTGACAGGTGTGCATGAGGCCAACGTCCTGACTTTC. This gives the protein CASSLTGVHEANVLTF.